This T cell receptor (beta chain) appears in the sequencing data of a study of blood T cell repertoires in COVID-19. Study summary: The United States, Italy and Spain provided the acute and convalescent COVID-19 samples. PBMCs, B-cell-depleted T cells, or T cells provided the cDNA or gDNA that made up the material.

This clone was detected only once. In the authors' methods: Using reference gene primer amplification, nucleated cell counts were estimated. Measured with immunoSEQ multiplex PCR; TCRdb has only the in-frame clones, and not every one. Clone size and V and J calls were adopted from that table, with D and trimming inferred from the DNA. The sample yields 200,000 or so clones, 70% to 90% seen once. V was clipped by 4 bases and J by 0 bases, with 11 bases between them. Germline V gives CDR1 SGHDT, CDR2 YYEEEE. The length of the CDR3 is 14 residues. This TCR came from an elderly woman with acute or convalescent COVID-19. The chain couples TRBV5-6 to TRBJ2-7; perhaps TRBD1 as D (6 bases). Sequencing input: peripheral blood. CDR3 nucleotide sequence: TGTGCCAGCAGCAAAACAGGGTTCTCCTACGAGCAGTACTTC. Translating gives CASSKTGFSYEQYF.